This T cell receptor beta chain originates from a study of CD8 T cells in ankylosing spondylitis. Study-level findings and limits: Apparently characteristic of ankylosing spondylitis blood was a TCR beta motif (fewer than ten highly homologous variants).

This clonotype has more than one count but fewer than ten. Its antigen is as yet unknown. The CDR3 runs 13 residues. V lost 1 base to trimming and J lost 0 bases; unmatched junction nucleotides: 0. In germline, CDR1 is DFQATT, CDR2 SNEGSKA (reference sequence). TCRdb reanalysed the 5' RACE reads using MiXCR and keeps one entry per CDR3 protein. This table has about 540,000 distinct CDR3 sequences, over 9.5% appearing once. The sequencing sample was made of blood, either unsorted or a sorted T cell fraction (not recorded which). This clonotype was obtained from a male donor with ankylosing spondylitis. This chain joins TRBV20-1 and TRBJ2-7; 7 positions agree with TRBD2. CDR3 DNA sequence: TGCAGTGCTAGAGTAGCGGGCTCCTACGAGCAGTACTTC. Protein product: CSARVAGSYEQYF.